These T cell receptor beta chains were read from a single sample in a study of T cell repertoires in cytomegalovirus infection. TCRdb processed the reads anew with MiXCR; each CDR3 protein has one entry. This table holds a few hundred thousand distinct CDR3 sequences, approximately 10% found once. Sequencing input: PBMCs. The origin of the receptors is a human donor in good health (CMV status not recorded). Some clones in this sample may be carry-over from other donors' samples. CDR3s leave out the opening cysteine and the closing phenylalanine or tryptophan.

>TRBJ2-3|TRBV4-3
ASSQDLAGDDTQY
>TRBJ1-5|TRBV19
ASAPGVVSNQPQH
>TRBJ2-7|TRBV7-2
ASRLDGYEQY
>TRBJ1-1|TRBV7-2
ASSADYTEAF
>TRBJ1-5|TRBV28
AASTGVSNQPQH
>TRBJ2-1|TRBV20-1
SAATSLAGEGKQF
>TRBJ1-1|TRBV7-2
ASSLDDGRPAF
>TRBJ2-3|TRBV11-2
ASSPGWLADNTDTQY
>TRBJ2-4|TRBV6-5
ASSYSSEGWDIQY
>TRBJ2-5|TRBV6-2/TRBV6-3
ASSYGSGGYQETQY
>TRBJ2-7|TRBV7-2
ASSPLARTYEQY
>TRBJ1-1|TRBV6-1
ASNTGTTNTEAF
>TRBJ2-7|TRBV7-2
ASSLQGMSSYEQY
>TRBJ1-6|TRBV7-2
ASSQPRVIYNSPLH
>TRBJ2-6|TRBV6-2/TRBV6-3
ASSYSDSGANVLT
>TRBJ2-2|TRBV7-3
ASSLTPGGTNTGELF
>TRBJ1-2|TRBV12-3/TRBV12-4
ASSWTALRGGYT
>TRBJ1-6|TRBV7-2
ASSLGQGEYSPLH
>TRBJ1-5|TRBV6-1
ASRKEGSGPQH
>TRBJ2-3|TRBV29-1
SVLPGAGETDTQY
>TRBJ1-1|TRBV7-9
ASSLTGVGDTEAF
>TRBJ2-7|TRBV7-2
ASSPLARPPYEQY
>TRBJ2-5|TRBV7-2
ASSPRPGARETQY
>TRBJ2-4|TRBV15
ATSRTRGLEKNIQY
>TRBJ1-1|TRBV19
ASSISGTRGSTEAF
>TRBJ1-5|TRBV7-2
ASSHRTGDQPQH
>TRBJ1-4|TRBV7-2
ASSLRGTGATNEKLF
>TRBJ1-5|TRBV28
ASRSPRRGGYQPQH